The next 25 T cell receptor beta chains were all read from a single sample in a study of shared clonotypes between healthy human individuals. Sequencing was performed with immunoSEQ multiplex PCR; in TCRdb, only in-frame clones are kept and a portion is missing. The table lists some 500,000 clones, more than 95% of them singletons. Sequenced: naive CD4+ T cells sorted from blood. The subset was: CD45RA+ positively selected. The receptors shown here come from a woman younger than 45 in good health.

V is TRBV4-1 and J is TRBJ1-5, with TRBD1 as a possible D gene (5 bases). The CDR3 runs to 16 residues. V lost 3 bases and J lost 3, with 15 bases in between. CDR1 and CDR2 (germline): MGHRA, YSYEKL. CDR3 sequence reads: CASSQYSGANNQPQHF. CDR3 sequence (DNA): TGCGCCAGCAGCCAGTACTCCGGGGCCAACAATCAGCCCCAGCATTTT.

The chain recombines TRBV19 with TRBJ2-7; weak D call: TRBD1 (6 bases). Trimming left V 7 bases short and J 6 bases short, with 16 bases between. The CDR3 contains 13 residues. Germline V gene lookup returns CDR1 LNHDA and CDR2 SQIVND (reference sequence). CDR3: CASKSGTLVEQYF. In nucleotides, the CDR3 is TGTGCCAGTAAATCCGGGACACTCGTCGAGCAGTACTTC.

CDR3 sequence reads: CASSPSLGNTIYF. CDR3 coding DNA: TGTGCCAGCAGCCCATCACTCGGAAACACCATATATTTT. This chain connects TRBV11-3 to TRBJ1-3; no definite D call. CDR3 length: 13 residues. The V end lost 5 bases, the J end lost 4 bases, and 9 bases lay between the germline ends. In germline, CDR1 is SGHNT, CDR2 YENEEA.

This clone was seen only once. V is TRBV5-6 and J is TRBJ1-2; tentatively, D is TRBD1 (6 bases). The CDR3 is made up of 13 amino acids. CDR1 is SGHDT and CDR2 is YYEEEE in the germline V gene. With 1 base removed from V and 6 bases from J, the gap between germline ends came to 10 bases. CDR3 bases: TGTGCCAGCAGCTTGATACAGGGCCATGGCTACACCTTC. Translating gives CASSLIQGHGYTF.

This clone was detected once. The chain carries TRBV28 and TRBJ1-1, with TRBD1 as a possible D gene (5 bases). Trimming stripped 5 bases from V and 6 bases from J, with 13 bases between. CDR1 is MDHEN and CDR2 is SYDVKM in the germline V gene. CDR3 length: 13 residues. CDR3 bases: TGTGCCAGCAGTCACCCCCGGGGGGCTGAAGCTTTCTTT. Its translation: CASSHPRGAEAFF.

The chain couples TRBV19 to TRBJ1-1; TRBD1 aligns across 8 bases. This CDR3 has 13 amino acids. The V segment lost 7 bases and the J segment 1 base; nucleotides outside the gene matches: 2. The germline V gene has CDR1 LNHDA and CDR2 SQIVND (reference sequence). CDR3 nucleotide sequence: TGTGCCAGTATCCAGGGGGCGAACACTGAAGCTTTCTTT. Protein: CASIQGANTEAFF.

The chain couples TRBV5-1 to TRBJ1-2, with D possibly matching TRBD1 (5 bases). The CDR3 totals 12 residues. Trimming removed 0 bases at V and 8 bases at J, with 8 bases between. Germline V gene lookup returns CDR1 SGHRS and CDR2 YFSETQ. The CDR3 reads CASSLAGKGYTF. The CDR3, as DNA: TGCGCCAGCAGCTTGGCAGGGAAAGGCTACACCTTC.

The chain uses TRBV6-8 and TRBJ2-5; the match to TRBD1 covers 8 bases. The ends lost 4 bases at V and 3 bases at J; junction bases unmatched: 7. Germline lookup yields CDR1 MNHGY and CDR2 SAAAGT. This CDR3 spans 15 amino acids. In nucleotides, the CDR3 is TGTGCCAGCAGTTCGGACAGGGAGAAGAAAGAGACCCAGTACTTC. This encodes CASSSDREKKETQYF.

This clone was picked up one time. CDR3 sequence reads: CAWSGGTQETQYF. CDR3 in DNA: TGTGCCTGGAGCGGTGGGACCCAAGAGACCCAGTACTTC. J is TRBJ2-5 and V is TRBV30; the D call may be TRBD1 or TRBD2 (5 bases each). The CDR3 totals 13 residues. The germline V gene encodes CDR1 GTSNPN and CDR2 SVGIG (reference sequence). Trimming pared 3 bases from V and 1 base from J, leaving 9 bases between. Complete variable domain (other parts from reference TRBV30 and TRBJ2-5): SQTIHQWPATLVQPVGSPLSLECTVEGTSNPNLYWYRQAAGRGLQLLFYSVGIGQISSEVPQNLSASRPQDRQFILSSKKLLLSDSGFYLCAWSGGTQETQYFGPGTRLLVL.

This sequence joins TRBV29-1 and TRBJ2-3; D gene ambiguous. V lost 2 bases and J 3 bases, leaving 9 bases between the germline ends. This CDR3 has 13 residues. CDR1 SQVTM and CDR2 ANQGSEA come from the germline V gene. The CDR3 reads CSVEYLRTDTQYF. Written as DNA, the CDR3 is TGCAGCGTTGAATATTTGAGGACAGATACGCAGTATTTT.

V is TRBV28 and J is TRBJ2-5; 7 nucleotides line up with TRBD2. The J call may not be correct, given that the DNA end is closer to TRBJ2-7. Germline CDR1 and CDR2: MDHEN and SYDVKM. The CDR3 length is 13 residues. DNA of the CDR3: TGTGCCAGCAGTTTGCAGCGGGAATACGAGCAGTACTTC. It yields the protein CASSLQREYEQYF.

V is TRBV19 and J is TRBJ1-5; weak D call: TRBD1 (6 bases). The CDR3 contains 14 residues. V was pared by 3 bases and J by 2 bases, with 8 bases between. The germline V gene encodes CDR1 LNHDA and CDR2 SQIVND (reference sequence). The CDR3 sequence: CASSIRGGNQPQHF. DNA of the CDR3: TGTGCCAGTAGTATCAGGGGTGGCAATCAGCCCCAGCATTTT.

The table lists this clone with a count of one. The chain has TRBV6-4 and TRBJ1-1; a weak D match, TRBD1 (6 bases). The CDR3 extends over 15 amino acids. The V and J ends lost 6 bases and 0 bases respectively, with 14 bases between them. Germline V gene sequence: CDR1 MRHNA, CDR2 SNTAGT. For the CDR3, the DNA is TGTGCCAGCAGGCAGGGGACAAACATGAACACTGAAGCTTTCTTT. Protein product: CASRQGTNMNTEAFF.

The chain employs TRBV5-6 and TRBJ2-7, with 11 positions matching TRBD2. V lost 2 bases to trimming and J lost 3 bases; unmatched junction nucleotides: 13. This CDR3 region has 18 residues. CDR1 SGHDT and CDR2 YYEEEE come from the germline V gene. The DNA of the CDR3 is TGTGCCAGCAGCTTTTCTAGCGGGAGGTCGTTCCCCCTCTACGAGCAGTACTTC. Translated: CASSFSSGRSFPLYEQYF.

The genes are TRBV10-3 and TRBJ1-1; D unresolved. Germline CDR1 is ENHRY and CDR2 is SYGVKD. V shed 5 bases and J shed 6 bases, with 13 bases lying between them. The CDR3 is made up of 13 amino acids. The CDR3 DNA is TGTGCCATCAGTTCGGAGCACGGCTCTGAAGCTTTCTTT. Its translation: CAISSEHGSEAFF.

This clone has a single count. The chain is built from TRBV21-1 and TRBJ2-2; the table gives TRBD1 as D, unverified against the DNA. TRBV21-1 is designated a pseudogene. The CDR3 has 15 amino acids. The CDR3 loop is CASCRQGRRSGELFF. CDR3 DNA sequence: TGTGCCAGTTGCAGACAGGGGAGAAGATCCGGGGAGCTGTTTTTT.

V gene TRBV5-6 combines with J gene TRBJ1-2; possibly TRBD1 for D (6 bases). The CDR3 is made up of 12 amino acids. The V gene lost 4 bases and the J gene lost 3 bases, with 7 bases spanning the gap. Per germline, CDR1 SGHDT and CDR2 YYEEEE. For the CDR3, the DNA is TGTGCCAGCAGCCCAGGGGACTATGGCTACACCTTC. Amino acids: CASSPGDYGYTF.

CDR3 bases: TGTGCCAGCGGGGGAGGACTCTACGAGCAGTACTTC. Encoded protein: CASGGGLYEQYF. The V gene is TRBV6-5, the J gene TRBJ2-5; possible D gene TRBD2, 6 bases. The DNA end lines up better with TRBJ2-7; the J call may be wrong. Germline CDR1 reads MNHEY; CDR2 reads SVGAGI. The CDR3 consists of 12 residues.

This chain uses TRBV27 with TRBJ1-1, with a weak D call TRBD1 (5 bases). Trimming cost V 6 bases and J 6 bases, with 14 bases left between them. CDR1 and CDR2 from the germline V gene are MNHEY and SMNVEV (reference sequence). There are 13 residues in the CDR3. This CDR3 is CASSPRGPAEAFF. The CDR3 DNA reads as TGTGCCAGCAGCCCTAGGGGCCCAGCTGAAGCTTTCTTT.

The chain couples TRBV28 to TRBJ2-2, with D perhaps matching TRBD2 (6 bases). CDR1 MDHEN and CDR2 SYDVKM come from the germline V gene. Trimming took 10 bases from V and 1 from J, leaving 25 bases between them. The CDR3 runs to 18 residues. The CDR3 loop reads CATAGRAVPRKNTGELFF. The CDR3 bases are TGTGCCACCGCGGGGCGGGCCGTCCCCAGAAAGAACACCGGGGAGCTGTTTTTT. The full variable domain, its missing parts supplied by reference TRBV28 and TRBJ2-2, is DVKVTQSSRYLVKRTGEKVFLECVQDMDHENMFWYRQDPGLGLRLIYFSYDVKMKEKGDIPEGYSVSREKKERFSLILESASTNQTSMYLCATAGRAVPRKNTGELFFGEGSRLTVL.

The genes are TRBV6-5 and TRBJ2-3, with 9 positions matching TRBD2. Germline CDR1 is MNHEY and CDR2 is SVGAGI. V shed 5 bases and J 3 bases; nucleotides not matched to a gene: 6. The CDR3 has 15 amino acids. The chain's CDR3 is CASSRAGGSTDTQYF. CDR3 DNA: TGTGCCAGCAGTAGAGCGGGAGGTTCTACAGATACGCAGTATTTT.

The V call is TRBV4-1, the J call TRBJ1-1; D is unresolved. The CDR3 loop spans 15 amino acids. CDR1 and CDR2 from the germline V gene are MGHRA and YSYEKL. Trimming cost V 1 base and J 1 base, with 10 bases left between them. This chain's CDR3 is CASSQAPGKNTEAFF. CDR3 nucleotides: TGCGCCAGCAGCCAAGCCCCGGGGAAGAACACTGAAGCTTTCTTT.

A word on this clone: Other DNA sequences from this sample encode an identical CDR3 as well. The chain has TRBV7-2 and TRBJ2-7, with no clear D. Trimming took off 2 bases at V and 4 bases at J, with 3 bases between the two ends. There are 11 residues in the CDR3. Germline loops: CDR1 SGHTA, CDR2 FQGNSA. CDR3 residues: CASSLTYEQYF. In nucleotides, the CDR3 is TGTGCCAGCAGCTTAACGTACGAGCAGTACTTC.

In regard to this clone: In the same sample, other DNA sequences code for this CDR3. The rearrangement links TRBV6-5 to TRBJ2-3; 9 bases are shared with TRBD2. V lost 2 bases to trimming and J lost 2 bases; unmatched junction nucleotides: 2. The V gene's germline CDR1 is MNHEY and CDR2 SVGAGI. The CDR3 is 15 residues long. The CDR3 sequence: CASSYTSGSTDTQYF. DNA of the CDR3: TGTGCCAGCAGTTACACTAGCGGGTCCACAGATACGCAGTATTTT.

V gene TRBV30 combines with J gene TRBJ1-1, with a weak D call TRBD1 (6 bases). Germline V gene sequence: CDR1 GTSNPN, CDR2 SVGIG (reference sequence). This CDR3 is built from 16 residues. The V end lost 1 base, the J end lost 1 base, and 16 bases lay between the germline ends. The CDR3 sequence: CAWSGQGRRKNTEAFF. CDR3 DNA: TGTGCCTGGAGTGGGCAGGGGCGACGAAAGAACACTGAAGCTTTCTTT. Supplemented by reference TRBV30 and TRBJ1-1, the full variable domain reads SQTIHQWPATLVQPVGSPLSLECTVEGTSNPNLYWYRQAAGRGLQLLFYSVGIGQISSEVPQNLSASRPQDRQFILSSKKLLLSDSGFYLCAWSGQGRRKNTEAFFGQGTRLTVV.